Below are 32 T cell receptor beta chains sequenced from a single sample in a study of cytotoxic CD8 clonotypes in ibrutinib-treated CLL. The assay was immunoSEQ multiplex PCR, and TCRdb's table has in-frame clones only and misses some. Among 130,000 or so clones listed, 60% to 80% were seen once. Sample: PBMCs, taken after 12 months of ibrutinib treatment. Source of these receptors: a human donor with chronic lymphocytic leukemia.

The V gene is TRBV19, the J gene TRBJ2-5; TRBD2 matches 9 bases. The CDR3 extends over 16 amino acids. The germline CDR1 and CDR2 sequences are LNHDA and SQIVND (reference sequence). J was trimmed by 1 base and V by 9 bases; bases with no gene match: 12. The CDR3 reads CASSLVLAGLQETQYF. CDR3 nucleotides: TGTGCCAGCAGTTTGGTTCTAGCGGGGCTCCAAGAGACCCAGTACTTC.

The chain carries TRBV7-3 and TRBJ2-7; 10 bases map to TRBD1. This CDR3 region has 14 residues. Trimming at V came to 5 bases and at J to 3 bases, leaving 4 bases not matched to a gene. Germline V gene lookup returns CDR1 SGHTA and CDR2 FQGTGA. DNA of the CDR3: TGTGCCAGCAGCCTACGGACAGGGGGCTACGAGCAGTACTTC. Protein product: CASSLRTGGYEQYF.

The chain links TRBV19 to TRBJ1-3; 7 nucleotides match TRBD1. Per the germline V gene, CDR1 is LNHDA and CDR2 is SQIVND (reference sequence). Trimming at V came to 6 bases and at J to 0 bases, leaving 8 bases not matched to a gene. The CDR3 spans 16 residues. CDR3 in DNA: TGTGCCAGTAGCCGACAGGGCGGCGACTCTGGAAACACCATATATTTT. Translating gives CASSRQGGDSGNTIYF.

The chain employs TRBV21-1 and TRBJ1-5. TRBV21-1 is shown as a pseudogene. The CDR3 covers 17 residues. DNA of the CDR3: TGTGCCAGCAGCAAATCGGGCCCACTGGAGGAGGATCAGCCCCAGCATTTT. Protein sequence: CASSKSGPLEEDQPQHF.

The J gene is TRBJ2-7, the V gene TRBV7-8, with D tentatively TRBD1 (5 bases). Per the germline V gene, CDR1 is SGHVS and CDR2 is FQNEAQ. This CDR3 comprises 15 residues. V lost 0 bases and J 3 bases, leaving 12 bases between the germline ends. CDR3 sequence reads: CASSLAGPPFYEQYF. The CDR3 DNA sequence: TGTGCCAGCAGCTTAGCGGGGCCACCCTTCTACGAGCAGTACTTC.

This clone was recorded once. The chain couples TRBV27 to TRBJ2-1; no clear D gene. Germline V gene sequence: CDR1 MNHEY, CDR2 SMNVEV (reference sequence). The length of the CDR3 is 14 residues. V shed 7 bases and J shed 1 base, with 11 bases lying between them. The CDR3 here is CASNSPRSYNEQFF. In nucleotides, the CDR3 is TGTGCCAGCAACAGCCCCAGGTCCTACAATGAGCAGTTCTTC.

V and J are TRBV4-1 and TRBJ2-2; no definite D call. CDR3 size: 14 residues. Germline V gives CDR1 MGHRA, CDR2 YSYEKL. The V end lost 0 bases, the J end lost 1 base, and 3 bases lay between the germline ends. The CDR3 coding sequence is TGCGCCAGCAGCCAAGAACAGAACACCGGGGAGCTGTTTTTT. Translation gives CASSQEQNTGELFF.

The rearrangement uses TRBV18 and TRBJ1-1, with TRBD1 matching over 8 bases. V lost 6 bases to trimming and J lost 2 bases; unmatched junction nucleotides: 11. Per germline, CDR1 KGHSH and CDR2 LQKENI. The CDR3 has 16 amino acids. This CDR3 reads CASSKVGTGDNTEAFF. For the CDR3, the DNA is TGTGCCAGCTCGAAGGTCGGGACAGGAGACAACACTGAAGCTTTCTTT.

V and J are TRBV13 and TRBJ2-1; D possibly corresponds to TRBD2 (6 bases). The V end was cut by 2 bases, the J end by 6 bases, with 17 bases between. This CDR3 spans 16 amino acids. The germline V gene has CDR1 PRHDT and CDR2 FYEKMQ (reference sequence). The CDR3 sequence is CASSLTSLGLPNEQFF. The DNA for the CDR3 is TGTGCCAGCAGCTTAACCTCCCTTGGACTACCCAATGAGCAGTTCTTC.

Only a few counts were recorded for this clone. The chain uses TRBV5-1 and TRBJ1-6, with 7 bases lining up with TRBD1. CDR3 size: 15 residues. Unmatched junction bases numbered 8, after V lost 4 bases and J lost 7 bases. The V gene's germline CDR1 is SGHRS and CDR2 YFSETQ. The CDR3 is CASSLRDRLNSPLHF. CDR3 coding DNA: TGCGCCAGCAGCCTACGGGACAGATTGAATTCACCCCTCCACTTT.

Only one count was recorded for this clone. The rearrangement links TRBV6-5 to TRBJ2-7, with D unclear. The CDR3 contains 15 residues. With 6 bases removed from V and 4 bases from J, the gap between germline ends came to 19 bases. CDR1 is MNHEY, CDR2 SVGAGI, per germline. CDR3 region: CASSPPAPLRYEQYF. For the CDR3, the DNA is TGTGCCAGCAGCCCCCCGGCCCCTCTTCGTTACGAGCAGTACTTC.

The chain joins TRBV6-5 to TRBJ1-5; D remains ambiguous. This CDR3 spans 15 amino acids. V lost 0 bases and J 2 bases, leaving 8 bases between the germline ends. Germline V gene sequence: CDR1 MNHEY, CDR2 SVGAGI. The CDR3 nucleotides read TGTGCCAGCAGTTACTCGTCCGGCCGCAATCAGCCCCAGCATTTT. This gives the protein CASSYSSGRNQPQHF.

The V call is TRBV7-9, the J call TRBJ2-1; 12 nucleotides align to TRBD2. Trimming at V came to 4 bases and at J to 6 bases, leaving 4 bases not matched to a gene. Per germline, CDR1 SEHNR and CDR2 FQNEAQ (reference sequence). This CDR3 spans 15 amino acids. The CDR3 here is CASSSLAGGVNEQFF. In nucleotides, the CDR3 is TGTGCCAGCAGCTCGCTAGCGGGAGGGGTCAATGAGCAGTTCTTC.

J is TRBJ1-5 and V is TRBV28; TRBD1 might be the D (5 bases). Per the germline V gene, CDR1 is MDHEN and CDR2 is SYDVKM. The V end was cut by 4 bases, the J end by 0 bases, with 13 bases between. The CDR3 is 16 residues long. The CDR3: CASSWLRGNSNQPQHF. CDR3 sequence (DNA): TGTGCCAGCAGTTGGCTTAGGGGTAATAGCAATCAGCCCCAGCATTTT.

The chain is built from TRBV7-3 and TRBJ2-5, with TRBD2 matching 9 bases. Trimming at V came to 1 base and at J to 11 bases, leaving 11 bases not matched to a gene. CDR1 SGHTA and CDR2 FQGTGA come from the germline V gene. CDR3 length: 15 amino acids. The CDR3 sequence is CASSLSGRVSEEQYF. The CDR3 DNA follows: TGTGCCAGCAGCTTAAGCGGGAGGGTATCGGAAGAGCAGTACTTC. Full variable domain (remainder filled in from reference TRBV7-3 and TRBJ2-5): GAGVSQTPSNKVTEKGKYVELRCDPISGHTALYWYRQSLGQGPEFLIYFQGTGAADDSGLPNDRFFAVRPEGSVSTLKIQRTERGDSAVYLCASSLSGRVSEEQYFGPGTRLLVL.

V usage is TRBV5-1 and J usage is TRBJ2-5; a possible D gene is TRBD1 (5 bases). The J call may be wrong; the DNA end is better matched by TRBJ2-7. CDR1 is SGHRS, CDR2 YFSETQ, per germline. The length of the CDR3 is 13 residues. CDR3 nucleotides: TGCGCCAGCAGCTGGACATTCGACTACGAGCAGTACTTC. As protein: CASSWTFDYEQYF.

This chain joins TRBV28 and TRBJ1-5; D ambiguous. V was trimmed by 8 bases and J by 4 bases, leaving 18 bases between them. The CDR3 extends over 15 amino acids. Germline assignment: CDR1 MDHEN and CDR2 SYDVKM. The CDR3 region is CASGIRSGTNQPQHF. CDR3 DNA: TGTGCCAGCGGGATCCGCTCGGGAACAAATCAGCCCCAGCATTTT.

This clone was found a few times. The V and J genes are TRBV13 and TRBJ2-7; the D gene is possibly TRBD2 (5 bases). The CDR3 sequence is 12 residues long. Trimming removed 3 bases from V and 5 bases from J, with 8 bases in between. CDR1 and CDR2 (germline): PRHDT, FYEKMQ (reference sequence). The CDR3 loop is CASSFGVHEQYF. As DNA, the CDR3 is TGTGCCAGCAGCTTCGGGGTGCACGAGCAGTACTTC.

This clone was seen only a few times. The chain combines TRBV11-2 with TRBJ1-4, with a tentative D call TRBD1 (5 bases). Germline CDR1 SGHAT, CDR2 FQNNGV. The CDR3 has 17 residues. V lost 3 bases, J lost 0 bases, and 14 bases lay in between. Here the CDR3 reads CASSFRDQVATNEKLFF. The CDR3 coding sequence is TGTGCCAGCAGCTTCCGGGACCAGGTTGCAACTAATGAAAAACTGTTTTTT.

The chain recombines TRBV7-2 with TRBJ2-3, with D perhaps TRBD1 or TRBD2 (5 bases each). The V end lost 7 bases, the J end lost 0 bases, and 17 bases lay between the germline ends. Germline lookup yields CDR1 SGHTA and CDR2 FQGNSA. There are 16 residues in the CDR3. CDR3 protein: CASTTPTGRSTDTQYF. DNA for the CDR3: TGTGCCAGCACCACCCCCACGGGACGAAGCACAGATACGCAGTATTTT.

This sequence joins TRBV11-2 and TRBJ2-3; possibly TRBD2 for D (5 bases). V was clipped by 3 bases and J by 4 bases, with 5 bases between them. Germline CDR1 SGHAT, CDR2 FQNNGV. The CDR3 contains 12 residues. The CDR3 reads CASSLGADTQYF. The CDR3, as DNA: TGTGCCAGCAGCTTGGGAGCAGATACGCAGTATTTT.

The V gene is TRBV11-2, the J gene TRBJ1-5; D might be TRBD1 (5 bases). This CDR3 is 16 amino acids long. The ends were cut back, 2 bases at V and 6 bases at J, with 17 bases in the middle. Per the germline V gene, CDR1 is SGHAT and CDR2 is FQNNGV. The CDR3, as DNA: TGTGCCAGCAGCTTAATGTCCGACAGTCTGGGTCAGCCCCAGCATTTT. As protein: CASSLMSDSLGQPQHF. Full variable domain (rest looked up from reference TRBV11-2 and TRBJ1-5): EAGVAQSPRYKIIEKRQSVAFWCNPISGHATLYWYQQILGQGPKLLIQFQNNGVVDDSQLPKDRFSAERLKGVDSTLKIQPAKLEDSAVYLCASSLMSDSLGQPQHFGDGTRLSIL.

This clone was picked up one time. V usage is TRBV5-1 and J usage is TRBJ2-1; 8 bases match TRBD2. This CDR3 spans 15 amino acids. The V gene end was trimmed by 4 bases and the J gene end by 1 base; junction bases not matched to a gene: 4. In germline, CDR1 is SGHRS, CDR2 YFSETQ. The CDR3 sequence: CASSREGFSYNEQFF. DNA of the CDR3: TGCGCCAGCAGCCGGGAGGGGTTTTCCTACAATGAGCAGTTCTTC. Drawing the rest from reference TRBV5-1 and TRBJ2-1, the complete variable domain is KAGVTQTPRYLIKTRGQQVTLSCSPISGHRSVSWYQQTPGQGLQFLFEYFSETQRNKGNFPGRFSGRQFSNSRSEMNVSTLELGDSALYLCASSREGFSYNEQFFGPGTRLTVL.

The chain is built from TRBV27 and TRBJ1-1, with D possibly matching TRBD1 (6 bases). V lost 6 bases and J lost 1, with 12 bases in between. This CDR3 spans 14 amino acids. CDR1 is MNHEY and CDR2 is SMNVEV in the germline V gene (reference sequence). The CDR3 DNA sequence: TGTGCCAGCAGCGATACGACAGGGAACACTGAAGCTTTCTTT. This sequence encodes CASSDTTGNTEAFF.

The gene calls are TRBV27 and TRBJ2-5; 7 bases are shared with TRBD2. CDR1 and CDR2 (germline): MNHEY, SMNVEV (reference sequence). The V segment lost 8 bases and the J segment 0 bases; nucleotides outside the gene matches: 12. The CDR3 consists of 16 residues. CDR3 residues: CASLPGFSGNQETQYF. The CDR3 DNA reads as TGTGCCAGCCTCCCAGGTTTCAGCGGGAACCAAGAGACCCAGTACTTC.

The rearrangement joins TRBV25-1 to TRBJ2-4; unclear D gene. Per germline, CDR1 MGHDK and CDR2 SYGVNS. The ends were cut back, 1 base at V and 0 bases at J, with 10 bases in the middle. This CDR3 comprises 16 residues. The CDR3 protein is CASSESVTGAKNIQYF. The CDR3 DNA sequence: TGTGCCAGCAGTGAATCGGTCACGGGAGCCAAAAACATTCAGTACTTC.

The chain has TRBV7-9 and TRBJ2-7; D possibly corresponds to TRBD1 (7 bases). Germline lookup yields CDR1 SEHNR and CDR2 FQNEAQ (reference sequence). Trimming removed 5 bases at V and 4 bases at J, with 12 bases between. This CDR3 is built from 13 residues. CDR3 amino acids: CASSPTGRYEQYF. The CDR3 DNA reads TGTGCCAGCAGCCCGACAGGGAGGTACGAGCAGTACTTC.

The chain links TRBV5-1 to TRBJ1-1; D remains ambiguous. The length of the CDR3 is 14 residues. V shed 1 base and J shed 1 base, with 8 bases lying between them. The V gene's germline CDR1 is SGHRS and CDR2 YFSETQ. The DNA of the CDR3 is TGCGCCAGCAGCTTGTCGCCACCGAACACTGAAGCTTTCTTT. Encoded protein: CASSLSPPNTEAFF.

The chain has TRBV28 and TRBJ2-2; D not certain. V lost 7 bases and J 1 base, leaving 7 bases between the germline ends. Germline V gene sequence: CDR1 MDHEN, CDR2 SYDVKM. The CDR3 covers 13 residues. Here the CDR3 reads CASIDENTGELFF. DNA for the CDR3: TGTGCCAGCATCGACGAGAACACCGGGGAGCTGTTTTTT.

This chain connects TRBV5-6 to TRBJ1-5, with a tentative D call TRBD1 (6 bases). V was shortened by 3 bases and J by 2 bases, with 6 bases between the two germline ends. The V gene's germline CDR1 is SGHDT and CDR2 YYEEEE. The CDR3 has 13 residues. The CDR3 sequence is CASSSGGNQPQHF. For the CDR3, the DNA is TGTGCCAGCAGCTCAGGGGGCAATCAGCCCCAGCATTTT.

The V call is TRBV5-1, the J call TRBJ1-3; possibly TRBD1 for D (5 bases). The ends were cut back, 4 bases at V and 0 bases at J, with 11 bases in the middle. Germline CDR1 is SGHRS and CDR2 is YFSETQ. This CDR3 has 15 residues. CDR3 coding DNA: TGCGCCAGCAGCCCAGGACATACCTCTGGAAACACCATATATTTT. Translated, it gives CASSPGHTSGNTIYF. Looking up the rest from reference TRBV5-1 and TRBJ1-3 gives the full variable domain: KAGVTQTPRYLIKTRGQQVTLSCSPISGHRSVSWYQQTPGQGLQFLFEYFSETQRNKGNFPGRFSGRQFSNSRSEMNVSTLELGDSALYLCASSPGHTSGNTIYFGEGSWLTVV.

CDR3 amino acids: CASSYSSGSGYF. The CDR3 coding sequence is TGTGCCAGCAGCTACTCAAGCGGGAGTGGGTATTTT. The rearrangement links TRBV7-2 to TRBJ2-3, with 8 bases that match TRBD2. The CDR3 sequence is 12 residues long. V lost 4 bases, J lost 14 bases, and 8 bases stayed unmatched. In germline, CDR1 is SGHTA, CDR2 FQGNSA.